These 18 T cell receptor beta chains were all obtained from the same sample, sequenced in a study of T cell responses to AZD1222 COVID-19 vaccine. Clones were read by immunoSEQ multiplex PCR, and TCRdb kept only the in-frame ones, dropping some. The data contain around 120,000 clones, 92% of them singletons. Sequenced here: peripheral blood, sampled on day 0 of AZD1222 vaccination. The receptors shown here come from an adult in good health.

This chain links TRBV7-9 with TRBJ2-1, with 12 bases lining up with TRBD2. The CDR3 length is 15 residues. V trimming: 4 bases; J trimming: 7 bases; junction bases outside the gene matches: 5. From germline, CDR1 is SEHNR and CDR2 FQNEAQ (reference sequence). The CDR3, as DNA: TGTGCCAGCAGCTCTGGACTAGCGGGGCCAAATGAGCAGTTCTTC. It yields the protein CASSSGLAGPNEQFF.

V and J are TRBV11-2 and TRBJ1-2; D uncertain. V lost 1 base, J lost 4 bases, and 13 bases lay in between. This CDR3 comprises 15 residues. Germline CDR1 reads SGHAT; CDR2 reads FQNNGV. CDR3 nucleotides: TGTGCCAGCAGCTTAGCGTCAGGCCTTGCCTATGGCTACACCTTC. Translating gives CASSLASGLAYGYTF. The full variable domain, in which reference TRBV11-2 and TRBJ1-2 provide the parts outside the CDR3, is EAGVAQSPRYKIIEKRQSVAFWCNPISGHATLYWYQQILGQGPKLLIQFQNNGVVDDSQLPKDRFSAERLKGVDSTLKIQPAKLEDSAVYLCASSLASGLAYGYTFGSGTRLTVV.

This rearrangement joins TRBV28 to TRBJ2-3; D not certain. This CDR3 contains 12 residues. The V gene's germline CDR1 is MDHEN and CDR2 SYDVKM. Between the trimmed V and J ends, which lost 0 bases and 5 bases, there was a span of 3 bases. This chain's CDR3 is CASSLWRDTQYF. CDR3 sequence (DNA): TGTGCCAGCAGTTTATGGCGAGATACGCAGTATTTT.

V usage is TRBV2 and J usage is TRBJ2-2; 15 bases are a match to TRBD2. This CDR3 is 17 amino acids long. Germline assignment: CDR1 SNHLY and CDR2 FYNNEI. V gave up 10 bases and J gave up 6 bases; unmatched junction bases: 12. The CDR3 DNA is TGTGCCACCTCGGGACTAGCGGGAGGTGTCGGGGCCGGGGAGCTGTTTTTT. Amino acid sequence: CATSGLAGGVGAGELFF.

V and J are TRBV18 and TRBJ2-5, with TRBD2 as a possible D gene (6 bases). The length of the CDR3 is 14 residues. Germline V gene lookup returns CDR1 KGHSH and CDR2 LQKENI. The ends were cut back, 8 bases at V and 5 bases at J, with 18 bases in the middle. The CDR3: CASRPGGRSETQYF. The CDR3 DNA reads TGTGCCAGCCGACCTGGAGGGAGGAGCGAGACCCAGTACTTC.

The rearrangement links TRBV27 to TRBJ1-2, with D tentatively TRBD1 (6 bases). V shed 6 bases and J shed 0 bases, with 17 bases lying between them. The CDR3 extends over 16 amino acids. CDR1 MNHEY and CDR2 SMNVEV come from the germline V gene (reference sequence). As DNA, the CDR3 is TGTGCCAGCAGCCCCTGGGTCGACAGGACTAACTATGGCTACACCTTC. It codes for CASSPWVDRTNYGYTF.

The chain recombines TRBV30 with TRBJ1-2, with D possibly matching TRBD1 (6 bases). Germline lookup yields CDR1 GTSNPN and CDR2 SVGIG (reference sequence). The length of the CDR3 is 14 residues. V lost 0 bases and J 3 bases, leaving 11 bases between the germline ends. CDR3 protein: CAWSVGGGYYGYTF. In nucleotides, the CDR3 is TGTGCCTGGAGTGTAGGAGGGGGTTACTATGGCTACACCTTC.

The chain joins TRBV11-2 to TRBJ2-5, with no clear D. The length of the CDR3 is 12 residues. Deletions cut 5 bases from V and 2 bases from J, with 6 bases between. Per the germline V gene, CDR1 is SGHAT and CDR2 is FQNNGV. The DNA for the CDR3 is TGTGCCAGCAGCCCCCGGCAAGAGACCCAGTACTTC. It codes for CASSPRQETQYF.

The chain employs TRBV7-9 and TRBJ1-2; D not certain. This CDR3 spans 15 amino acids. Trimming cost V 3 bases and J 3 bases, with 14 bases left between them. Per germline, CDR1 SEHNR and CDR2 FQNEAQ (reference sequence). CDR3 nucleotide sequence: TGTGCCAGCAGCTTTCCGGTGGTTACAGACTATGGCTACACCTTC. Translation gives CASSFPVVTDYGYTF.

This clone was recorded once. CDR3 amino acids: CASSQGVGANQPQHF. CDR3 bases: TGTGCCAGCAGCCAAGGAGTAGGGGCTAATCAGCCCCAGCATTTT. The chain is built from TRBV3-1 (or the pseudogene TRBV3-2) and TRBJ1-5; perhaps TRBD1 as D (5 bases). The V end was cut by 1 base, the J end by 4 bases, with 11 bases between. Germline V lookup: CDR1 LGHDT, CDR2 YNNKEL (reference sequence). The CDR3 runs 15 residues.

In nucleotides, the CDR3 is TGTGCCAGCTCAGAAAATCCGTATGGACAGGGTGCCTATGGCTACACCTTC. It translates to CASSENPYGQGAYGYTF. V gene TRBV18 combines with J gene TRBJ1-2; 8 positions match TRBD1. V trimming: 5 bases; J trimming: 4 bases; junction bases outside the gene matches: 15. This CDR3 comprises 17 residues. The germline gives CDR1 KGHSH, CDR2 LQKENI.

The chain employs TRBV7-3 and TRBJ1-3, with 8 bases aligning to TRBD1. This CDR3 is 12 amino acids long. In germline, CDR1 is SGHTA, CDR2 FQGTGA. Unmatched junction bases numbered 5, after V lost 5 bases and J lost 11 bases. The CDR3 region is CASSGDRSSIYF. CDR3 in DNA: TGTGCCAGCAGCGGGGACAGGTCTTCCATATATTTT.

The chain links TRBV6-5 to TRBJ2-2; 7 nucleotides agree with TRBD2. CDR1 and CDR2 (germline): MNHEY, SVGAGI. This CDR3 has 13 amino acids. V lost 9 bases, J lost 7 bases, and 8 bases stayed unmatched. CDR3 residues: CASTGTKIGELFF. CDR3 DNA: TGTGCCAGTACCGGGACTAAGATCGGGGAGCTGTTTTTT.

The CDR3 DNA is TGTGCCAGCAGCTTCTTGCAGGTCACCCCTGAAGCTTTCTTT. Its protein is CASSFLQVTPEAFF. The chain has TRBV7-9 and TRBJ1-1; D is unclear. This CDR3 region has 14 residues. Per the germline V gene, CDR1 is SEHNR and CDR2 is FQNEAQ (reference sequence). The V end lost 3 bases, the J end lost 6 bases, and 14 bases lay between the germline ends.

The genes are TRBV24-1 and TRBJ1-1, with D tentatively TRBD1 (5 bases). Deletions cut 4 bases from V and 3 bases from J, with 14 bases between. The CDR3 is 15 residues long. Germline V CDR1 and CDR2: KGHDR, SFDVKD. CDR3 loop: CATSDPGSGDTEAFF. The CDR3 region has the DNA TGTGCCACCAGTGACCCAGGGTCCGGGGACACTGAAGCTTTCTTT.

The CDR3 nucleotides read TGTGCCAGTAGTAGGGCCAGCGGGGGGTGGGATGAGCAGTTCTTC. This encodes CASSRASGGWDEQFF. The gene calls are TRBV19 and TRBJ2-1, with 9 nucleotides matching TRBD2. Per the germline V gene, CDR1 is LNHDA and CDR2 is SQIVND (reference sequence). This CDR3 spans 15 amino acids. V gave up 4 bases and J gave up 8 bases; unmatched junction bases: 9.

The CDR3 DNA reads TGTGCCAGCAGCTTAGGGCTAAGGACAGGGGGCGAAGCTTTCTTT. Amino acid sequence: CASSLGLRTGGEAFF. This chain joins TRBV7-3 and TRBJ1-1; 11 positions agree with TRBD1. Germline V CDR1 and CDR2: SGHTA, FQGTGA. This CDR3 spans 15 amino acids. V dropped 2 bases and J dropped 8; count of bases not matched to a gene: 7.

This chain connects TRBV4-1 to TRBJ2-3; 10 positions agree with TRBD1. Germline lookup yields CDR1 MGHRA and CDR2 YSYEKL. Losses at the gene ends were 4 bases for V and 6 bases for J; bases not matched to a gene: 10. The CDR3 is 16 amino acids. DNA for the CDR3: TGCGCCAGCAGCCCTAAGGGGACAGGGGTAAGGGATACGCAGTATTTT. This encodes CASSPKGTGVRDTQYF.